Included here is one T cell receptor (beta chain) sequence, with context. What antigen it recognizes has not been identified. Base qualities are not provided; no much larger clone lies one nucleotide away. Other DNA sequences within the sample encode an identical CDR3. This entry belongs to a study of shared clonotypes between healthy human individuals (dated by TCRdb to between 2020 and 2021). Study-wide context: A couple of women and a few men aged 18 to 49 years were included in the cohort. Different laboratories and diverse techniques were used to prepare libraries and sequence TCR repertoires, to increase sequencing depth and limit assay-specific biases. Per donor, leukapheresis produced somewhere between about 0.94 and 9 billion PBMCs. The study deeply sequenced blood TCR repertoires of five healthy adults to estimate repertoire size and the extent of clonotype sharing between individuals. For each donor, CD4 naive and CD4 memory were each given three plates, CD8 naive was given two plates, and CD8 memory was given one plate.

CD8 naive samples were obtained by positive selection for CCR7 among CD45RO-negative cells, yielding a CD45RA+CCR7+ population from which TemRA cells were excluded. Healthy HIV-negative adults with no recently reported acute infections or vaccinations were included as donors. Every donor was a Caucasian adult residing in Nashville, Tennessee, USA. Blood was collected by leukapheresis, and PBMCs were isolated by Ficoll-Histopaque density gradient centrifugation and then cryopreserved in liquid nitrogen vapor phase. Analytical flow cytometry was used to check the purity and quantity of each magnetically sorted T cell population. From each sorted fraction, genomic DNA was isolated and quantified by UV absorbance on a Nanodrop 2000c. What the research found in general, with its limitations: The small number of donors limited the genetic and exposure-history diversity represented. When a handful of donors were compared, the shared fraction of clonotypes was about 5.2% for naive CD4, around 3.6% for naive CD8, more than 2% for memory CD4, and roughly 0.4% for memory CD8. Higher generation probabilities were observed for clonotypes shared by all four sorted-subset donors than for non-shared clonotypes. Naive subsets generally had larger estimated clonotype richness than memory subsets did. Sampling was restricted to blood, and TCR repertoires in tissues likely differ from the TCR repertoires found in blood. Based on pairwise subsampling, the degree of clonotype sharing among donors was expected to be affected by sequencing depth. Even with the large sequencing depth, rarefaction of the sorted-subset datasets indicated that sequencing was incomplete.

V lost 1 base and J lost 2 bases; the stretch between them is 9 bases long. Including cysteine and phenylalanine, the CDR3 has 14 amino acids. The retained sequence is limited to the CDR3, 42 bases, with the frame set at the first base. The germline V gene (reference sequence) supplies CDR1 SEHNR and CDR2 FQNEAQ. TCR CDR3 regions were amplified from genomic DNA by multiplex PCR using the deep immunoSEQ assay. Extracted genomic DNA from each cell subset was distributed evenly across all wells of several immunoSEQ 96-well plates, and each plate was treated as a replicate. Each replicate PCR for sorted subsets received roughly 0.2 ug genomic DNA, equal to roughly 30,000 T cell genomes. Purified libraries were measured with a Qubit 3.0 fluorometer, size-checked on a Bioanalyzer 2100, and measured again with the KAPA Library Quantification kit. Each immunoSEQ 96-well plate was sequenced on its own single-read 150-cycle Illumina NextSeq 550 flow cell. The paper's processing steps were these. Because the immunoSEQ output included only junctional sequences and no quality scores, the filtering could not be the same as the filtering used for full-length reads. Sequences were annotated with PyIR, a Python wrapper for IgBLAST v1.9, using IMGT germline references to assign V/J genes and CDR3. Any read was removed if the V/J assignment was weak (E-value above 1e-6), the CDR3 was missing, or the read contained stop codons, out-of-frame junctions, or ambiguous translated residues. V3J clonotypes were defined as sequences sharing the same inferred V gene, J gene, and CDR3 amino acid sequence. To compute the percentage overlap between repertoires, the number of shared unique clonotypes was divided by the size of the smaller repertoire. Repertoire richness was assessed with RTK rarefaction, the Chao1 estimator, and Recon v2.1 estimates of unobserved clonotypes. OLGA was used to compute generation probabilities for all TCRbeta clonotypes that the gDNA method yielded from several donors. TCRdb obtained this table from immuneACCESS and retained in-frame rearrangements with V and J assigned. These tables miss some clones; where compared with another copy, unresolved V genes account for less than half of the shortfall, and the remainder is unexplained. The DNA was the basis for D and trimming; V, J and clone size are from that table. The sample table contains more than 2 million clones; only one count was recorded for approximately 92% of them. The biggest ten clones account for around 1.7% of the sample.

The sample comprised naive CD8+ T cells from PBMCs. The cell subset or site tag for this specimen amounts to: CD45RA+CCR7+. The sequence was obtained from a man aged 18 to 30 in good health. Some clones in this sample may be carry-over from other donors' samples. The V gene is TRBV7-9 and the J gene is TRBJ2-7; the D segment cannot be called with confidence. The DNA sequence is TGTGCCAGCAGCTTAGACGGCCGAGCCTACGAGCAGTACTTC. Its protein product is CASSLDGRAYEQYF.